Below are 28 T cell receptor beta chains sequenced from a single sample in a study of blood T cell repertoires in COVID-19. TCRdb keeps only in-frame clones here, not all; method: immunoSEQ multiplex PCR. The sample shows 180,000 or so clones, approximately 80% of them seen only once. Sequenced material: PBMCs or T cells enriched from blood (not recorded which). These receptors came from a woman aged 55-75 years who had recovered from COVID-19.

The chain uses TRBV30 and TRBJ2-5, with D perhaps matching TRBD2 (6 bases). V lost 0 bases and J 4 bases, leaving 15 bases between the germline ends. This CDR3 is 15 amino acids long. Germline V gives CDR1 GTSNPN, CDR2 SVGIG (reference sequence). CDR3 nucleotides: TGTGCCTGGAGTGTTTTTAGCGGTATCAGAGAGACCCAGTACTTC. It specifies CAWSVFSGIRETQYF.

The genes are TRBV19 and TRBJ2-1; the match to TRBD2 covers 9 bases. The CDR3 sequence is 16 residues long. V was pared by 1 base and J by 7 bases, with 8 bases of the junction left unmatched. CDR1 is LNHDA, CDR2 SQIVND, per germline (reference sequence). The CDR3 DNA reads as TGTGCCAGTAGTATAGCTGTGAGCGGGGGGTTAAATGAGCAGTTCTTC. Translation: CASSIAVSGGLNEQFF. Supplemented by reference TRBV19 and TRBJ2-1, the full variable domain reads DGGITQSPKYLFRKEGQNVTLSCEQNLNHDAMYWYRQDPGQGLRLIYYSQIVNDFQKGDIAEGYSVSREKKESFPLTVTSAQKNPTAFYLCASSIAVSGGLNEQFFGPGTRLTVL.

This clone was recorded a few times. This chain connects TRBV7-8 to TRBJ1-1; D is unresolved. V shed 1 base and J shed 0 bases, with 12 bases lying between them. From germline, CDR1 is SGHVS and CDR2 FQNEAQ. The CDR3 is 16 amino acids. CDR3 sequence: CASSLVSGTMNTEAFF. Here the CDR3 DNA reads TGTGCCAGCAGCTTAGTTTCCGGTACGATGAACACTGAAGCTTTCTTT.

This chain connects TRBV18 to TRBJ2-2; a weak D match, TRBD2 (5 bases). V lost 4 bases to trimming and J lost 3 bases, with 9 bases between them. Germline V CDR1 and CDR2: KGHSH, LQKENI. This CDR3 has 14 residues. CDR3 nucleotides: TGTGCCAGCTCACTCCAGAGGGACACCGGGGAGCTGTTTTTT. This translates into CASSLQRDTGELFF.

The CDR3 nucleotides read TGTGCCAGCAGGCCTGGGACAGATCGTGCGCCCCAGCATTTT. Its protein is CASRPGTDRAPQHF. V and J are TRBV6-5 and TRBJ1-5; 7 positions agree with TRBD1. The CDR3 has 14 amino acids. Germline-derived CDR1 and CDR2 are MNHEY and SVGAGI. V was pared by 6 bases and J by 9 bases, with 11 bases of the junction left unmatched.

V is TRBV5-4 and J is TRBJ2-7, with TRBD2 matching over 8 bases. Losses at the gene ends were 4 bases for V and 6 bases for J; bases not matched to a gene: 12. This CDR3 has 15 amino acids. Germline CDR1 is SGHNT and CDR2 is YYREEE (reference sequence). As DNA, the CDR3 is TGTGCCAGCAGCGCCCAGAACAGCGGGAGCGGCGAGCAGTACTTC. Its protein is CASSAQNSGSGEQYF. Combining the CDR3 with reference TRBV5-4 and TRBJ2-7 gives the whole variable domain ETGVTQSPTHLIKTRGQQVTLRCSSQSGHNTVSWYQQALGQGPQFIFQYYREEENGRGNFPPRFSGLQFPNYSSELNVNALELDDSALYLCASSAQNSGSGEQYFGPGTRLTVT.

The V and J genes are TRBV3-1 (or the pseudogene TRBV3-2) and TRBJ1-1; unclear D gene. Trimming took off 4 bases at V and 4 bases at J, with 10 bases between the two ends. This CDR3 contains 13 residues. Germline assignment: CDR1 LGHDT and CDR2 YNNKEL (reference sequence). Here the CDR3 DNA reads TGTGCCAGCAGCCTTCAATCGGGCACTGAAGCTTTCTTT. Protein sequence: CASSLQSGTEAFF.

This chain uses TRBV6-5 with TRBJ2-7; 7 nucleotides agree with TRBD2. The J segment lost 4 bases and the V segment lost 7 bases, leaving 7 bases of the junction unmatched. Germline-derived CDR1 and CDR2 are MNHEY and SVGAGI. The CDR3 sequence is 13 residues long. CDR3 sequence (DNA): TGTGCCAGCATCTTGGGCGGGAGTTACGAGCAGTACTTC. Its protein product is CASILGGSYEQYF.

The genes are TRBV19 and TRBJ1-6; 8 nucleotides align to TRBD1. Trimming cost V 3 bases and J 7 bases; bases outside gene matches: 2. This CDR3 spans 14 amino acids. Germline V gives CDR1 LNHDA, CDR2 SQIVND (reference sequence). The CDR3 DNA sequence: TGTGCCAGTAGTATCAGGGGGCTAAATTCACCCCTCCACTTT. Residues: CASSIRGLNSPLHF. The full variable domain, in which reference TRBV19 and TRBJ1-6 provide the parts outside the CDR3, is DGGITQSPKYLFRKEGQNVTLSCEQNLNHDAMYWYRQDPGQGLRLIYYSQIVNDFQKGDIAEGYSVSREKKESFPLTVTSAQKNPTAFYLCASSIRGLNSPLHFGNGTRLTVT.

Ten or more counts support this clone. The chain recombines TRBV3-1 (or the pseudogene TRBV3-2) with TRBJ1-1; 9 bases agree with TRBD1. The CDR3 runs 13 residues. Trimming cost V 4 bases and J 7 bases; bases outside gene matches: 4. CDR1 and CDR2 (germline): LGHDT, YNNKEL (reference sequence). DNA for the CDR3: TGTGCCAGCAGCCTTTCGGGACAGGGTGAAGCTTTCTTT. Protein: CASSLSGQGEAFF.

This chain uses TRBV7-9 with TRBJ2-3; 12 nucleotides line up with TRBD2. Germline CDR1 and CDR2: SEHNR and FQNEAQ (reference sequence). V gave up 10 bases and J gave up 4 bases; unmatched junction bases: 12. The CDR3 has 16 amino acids. In DNA, the CDR3 is TGTGCCACTGTCGGAGCTAGCGGGAGGGTCCCAGATACGCAGTATTTT. It translates to CATVGASGRVPDTQYF.

This chain joins TRBV28 and TRBJ1-1; 9 bases are a match to TRBD1. Germline V gene data show CDR1 as MDHEN and CDR2 as SYDVKM. This CDR3 has 14 amino acids. V shed 6 bases, J shed 5 bases, and the junction held 7 bases outside the gene matches. The CDR3 DNA is TGTGCCAGCAGCCCAACAGGGGGCCGAACTGAAGCTTTCTTT. It translates to CASSPTGGRTEAFF.

This clone was detected only once. The V and J genes are TRBV7-9 and TRBJ1-1; maybe TRBD1 (5 bases). The germline V gene has CDR1 SEHNR and CDR2 FQNEAQ (reference sequence). This CDR3 spans 15 amino acids. V was pared by 2 bases and J by 3 bases, with 13 bases between. The CDR3 region has the DNA TGTGCCAGCAGCTTAATCGACGGGGGGGACACTGAAGCTTTCTTT. Amino acid sequence: CASSLIDGGDTEAFF.

V usage is TRBV28 and J usage is TRBJ1-2; 8 nucleotides match TRBD1. The V gene end was trimmed by 6 bases and the J gene end by 8 bases; junction bases not matched to a gene: 8. CDR1 is MDHEN and CDR2 is SYDVKM in the germline V gene. This CDR3 has 13 residues. CDR3 coding DNA: TGTGCCAGCAGCCCCCGGACAGGGATCGGCTACACCTTC. Translation gives CASSPRTGIGYTF.

The chain carries TRBV30 and TRBJ1-2, with TRBD1 matching 7 bases. Unmatched junction bases numbered 7, after V lost 8 bases and J lost 4 bases. Germline CDR1 is GTSNPN and CDR2 is SVGIG (reference sequence). The CDR3 extends over 12 amino acids. The CDR3 region is CATSQGPYGYTF. The CDR3 coding sequence is TGTGCCACCTCACAGGGGCCCTATGGCTACACCTTC.

V gene TRBV3-1 (or the pseudogene TRBV3-2) combines with J gene TRBJ2-7, with TRBD2 identical over 7 bases. Trimming at V came to 1 base and at J to 6 bases, leaving 3 bases not matched to a gene. Germline assignment: CDR1 LGHDT and CDR2 YNNKEL (reference sequence). The CDR3 has 13 residues. In DNA, the CDR3 is TGTGCCAGCAGCCAAGCCAGCGGGGTCGAGCAGTACTTC. Translating gives CASSQASGVEQYF.

This sequence joins TRBV7-9 and TRBJ1-4; the D is unclear. This CDR3 is built from 16 residues. CDR1 is SEHNR, CDR2 FQNEAQ, per germline (reference sequence). V dropped 5 bases and J dropped 0 bases, with 13 bases sitting between them. CDR3 loop: CASSPPWATTNEKLFF. The DNA for the CDR3 is TGTGCCAGCAGCCCGCCCTGGGCAACAACTAATGAAAAACTGTTTTTT.

The chain links TRBV5-5 to TRBJ2-1; 9 bases agree with TRBD1. The CDR3 is 19 residues long. The V gene end was trimmed by 4 bases and the J gene end by 6 bases; junction bases not matched to a gene: 20. Germline CDR1 is SGHKS and CDR2 is YYEKEE (reference sequence). The CDR3 DNA reads TGTGCCAGCAGCCATTCCGGGACAGGGTGGAGAAGGCCCGCCAATGAGCAGTTCTTC. Translating it yields CASSHSGTGWRRPANEQFF.

The chain uses TRBV15 and TRBJ1-5; 8 bases align to TRBD1. The V gene's germline CDR1 is LNHNV and CDR2 YYDKDF (reference sequence). The CDR3 extends over 14 amino acids. Trimming at V came to 3 bases and at J to 3 bases, leaving 1 base not matched to a gene. The CDR3 here is CATSRGQVNQPQHF. In DNA form, the CDR3 reads TGTGCCACCAGCAGGGGACAGGTCAATCAGCCCCAGCATTTT.

The table lists this clone with a count of one. J is TRBJ1-4 and V is TRBV5-1; possibly TRBD1 for D (6 bases). V was cut by 0 bases and J by 3 bases, with 15 bases left in between. The germline V gene has CDR1 SGHRS and CDR2 YFSETQ. This CDR3 is 17 amino acids long. The CDR3: CASSLGFLGGANEKLFF. The CDR3 coding sequence is TGCGCCAGCAGCTTGGGATTCTTAGGGGGAGCTAATGAAAAACTGTTTTTT.

The chain employs TRBV28 and TRBJ1-1; D uncertain. CDR3 size: 11 residues. V was cut by 3 bases and J by 3 bases, with 2 bases left in between. Looked up from germline, CDR1 is MDHEN and CDR2 is SYDVKM. CDR3 sequence (DNA): TGTGCCAGCAGTTTCGACACTGAAGCTTTCTTT. This sequence encodes CASSFDTEAFF.

V gene TRBV7-6 combines with J gene TRBJ2-7; 10 bases align to TRBD2. CDR1 SGHVS and CDR2 FNYEAQ come from the germline V gene. V was clipped by 1 base and J by 5 bases; unmatched bases: 11. The CDR3 totals 17 residues. The CDR3 DNA is TGTGCCAGCAGCTTAGGGCCCCCAGCGGGGGGGCTGGACGAGCAGTACTTC. It codes for CASSLGPPAGGLDEQYF.

Only a few counts were recorded for this clone. V is TRBV28 and J is TRBJ2-5, with TRBD1 identical over 7 bases. Germline V lookup: CDR1 MDHEN, CDR2 SYDVKM. The CDR3 totals 14 residues. Trimming took 6 bases from V and 2 from J; bases not matched to a gene: 6. As DNA, the CDR3 is TGTGCCAGCAGCCACAGGGGTGAGCAAGAGACCCAGTACTTC. Encoded protein: CASSHRGEQETQYF.

Only one count was recorded for this clone. This chain uses TRBV3-1 (or the pseudogene TRBV3-2) with TRBJ2-7; 8 positions match TRBD1. Per the germline V gene, CDR1 is LGHDT and CDR2 is YNNKEL (reference sequence). V lost 0 bases to trimming and J lost 4 bases; unmatched junction nucleotides: 8. CDR3 length equals 16 residues. The CDR3 loop reads CASSQDGLGTGYEQYF. For the CDR3, the DNA is TGTGCCAGCAGCCAAGATGGTTTAGGGACAGGTTACGAGCAGTACTTC.

V gene TRBV11-3 combines with J gene TRBJ2-3; 8 bases line up with TRBD2. The trim removed 2 bases at V and 2 bases at J, leaving 6 bases unmatched. Germline CDR1 is SGHNT and CDR2 is YENEEA. The CDR3 length is 16 residues. CDR3 in DNA: TGTGCCAGCAGCTTAACAGCGGGGGTGCTCACAGATACGCAGTATTTT. As protein: CASSLTAGVLTDTQYF.

The J gene is TRBJ1-3, the V gene TRBV3-1 (or the pseudogene TRBV3-2), with 7 nucleotides matching TRBD1. The CDR3 length is 15 residues. The J segment lost 4 bases and the V segment lost 6 bases, leaving 9 bases of the junction unmatched. Germline CDR1 and CDR2: LGHDT and YNNKEL (reference sequence). The CDR3 bases are TGTGCCAGCAGTCCCACAGGGGCAGGAGGAAACACCATATATTTT. Its translation is CASSPTGAGGNTIYF.

This chain uses TRBV5-1 with TRBJ1-2, with a tentative D call TRBD1 (5 bases). CDR3 length: 15 amino acids. Germline CDR1 reads SGHRS; CDR2 reads YFSETQ. Trimming shortened V by 0 bases and J by 5 bases, and 14 bases separated the two germline ends. CDR3 sequence (DNA): TGCGCCAGCAGCTTGGATTCAGGGTTAGTTTATGGCTACACCTTC. Translating it yields CASSLDSGLVYGYTF.

This chain links TRBV28 with TRBJ2-7; TRBD1 agrees at 8 bases. V was pared by 6 bases and J by 5 bases, with 12 bases of the junction left unmatched. CDR3 length: 15 amino acids. Germline values: CDR1 MDHEN, CDR2 SYDVKM. The DNA for the CDR3 is TGTGCCAGCAGGTTAGCAGGGACAGGTAAACACGAGCAGTACTTC. Translation gives CASRLAGTGKHEQYF.